A selection of T cell receptor beta chains follows, all from one sample in a study of T cell responses to AZD1222 COVID-19 vaccine. Profiled with immunoSEQ multiplex PCR; TCRdb holds only in-frame clones, not every one. The sample consists of about 60,000 clones, about 86% of them appearing once. The input for sequencing was peripheral blood, taken 28 days after the second AZD1222 dose. These receptors came from an adult who received the AZD1222 COVID-19 vaccine. Each CDR3 is given with its conserved first and last residue. D genes are given only for firm matches. Expanded clones get a size class; other rows say once, few or many, or leave the size out.

v_gene	d_gene	abundance	j_gene	CDR3aa	CDR3nt
TRBV6-5	.	.	TRBJ1-2	CASRQLGRSNYGYTF	TGTGCCAGCCGTCAGCTAGGACGGAGTAACTATGGCTACACCTTC
TRBV19	TRBD1	.	TRBJ1-5	CASSSGQGNQPQHF	TGTGCCAGTAGTTCTGGACAGGGAAATCAGCCCCAGCATTTT
TRBV5-6	.	.	TRBJ1-4	CASSPPHPGEKLFF	TGTGCCAGCAGCCCGCCGCATCCGGGTGAAAAACTGTTTTTT
TRBV19	TRBD1	.	TRBJ2-2	CASTSSDRAATGELFF	TGTGCCAGTACCAGCTCGGACAGGGCTGCCACCGGGGAGCTGTTTTTT
TRBV19	TRBD1	once	TRBJ2-7	CASSIGWTGNHEQYF	TGTGCCAGTAGTATAGGCTGGACAGGGAACCACGAGCAGTACTTC
TRBV7-9	TRBD2	.	TRBJ2-1	CASSPRASGVFYNEQFF	TGTGCCAGCAGCCCCCGGGCTAGCGGAGTTTTTTACAATGAGCAGTTCTTC
TRBV2	.	few	TRBJ1-2	CASSDRGAGGYTF	TGTGCCAGCAGTGATAGAGGGGCAGGAGGCTACACCTTC
TRBV28	TRBD1	few	TRBJ2-1	CASSFSGQGASEQFF	TGTGCCAGCAGTTTCTCCGGACAGGGGGCATCTGAGCAGTTCTTC
TRBV11-3	.	.	TRBJ2-7	CASSLGFSYEQYF	TGTGCCAGCAGCTTGGGGTTCAGCTACGAGCAGTACTTC
TRBV27	.	.	TRBJ2-5	CASRATGAARETQYF	TGTGCCAGCAGGGCCACCGGGGCCGCGAGGGAGACCCAGTACTTC
TRBV10-3	TRBD2	.	TRBJ2-3	CAIRFSGGAGDTQYF	TGTGCCATCAGATTTAGCGGGGGGGCAGGAGATACGCAGTATTTT
TRBV7-9	.	.	TRBJ2-3	CASSPHPGAGPSTDTQYF	TGTGCCAGCAGCCCTCACCCGGGGGCGGGACCTAGCACAGATACGCAGTATTTT
TRBV27	.	.	TRBJ1-5	CASSLVSNQPQHF	TGTGCCAGCAGTCTGGTTAGCAATCAGCCCCAGCATTTT
TRBV30	.	.	TRBJ1-5	CAWSVLGSQPQHF	TGTGCCTGGAGTGTACTGGGGAGTCAGCCCCAGCATTTT
TRBV6-5	.	.	TRBJ1-2	CASIRDGTIEGYTF	TGTGCCAGCATTAGGGACGGCACCATTGAAGGCTACACCTTC
TRBV7-3	.	.	TRBJ2-2	CASSKDANIGELFF	TGTGCCAGCAGCAAGGACGCTAATATCGGGGAGCTGTTTTTT
TRBV28	.	.	TRBJ1-5	CASTRAGNQPQHF	TGTGCCAGCACCCGGGCTGGGAATCAGCCCCAGCATTTT
TRBV7-2	.	.	TRBJ2-1	CASSTQGGSYNEQFF	TGTGCCAGCAGCACCCAGGGTGGATCTTACAATGAGCAGTTCTTC
TRBV5-1	TRBD2	.	TRBJ2-1	CASGLVAGVLGRNEQFF	TGCGCCAGCGGGTTAGTAGCGGGAGTGCTGGGTCGGAATGAGCAGTTCTTC
TRBV5-1	.	.	TRBJ2-1	CASGAGSGYNEQFF	TGCGCCAGCGGAGCGGGTTCTGGCTACAATGAGCAGTTCTTC
TRBV6-4	.	.	TRBJ2-7	CASSDLSGYEQYF	TGTGCCAGCAGTGACTTATCTGGATACGAGCAGTACTTC
TRBV7-9	.	.	TRBJ1-2	CASSHEVSGGYTF	TGTGCCAGCAGCCACGAGGTCTCCGGCGGCTACACCTTC
TRBV19	.	once	TRBJ2-1	CASSTRQSYNEQFF	TGTGCCAGTAGTACAAGACAATCCTACAATGAGCAGTTCTTC
TRBV6-5	.	.	TRBJ1-3	CASAGSGNTIYF	TGTGCCAGCGCAGGGTCCGGAAACACCATATATTTT
TRBV19	TRBD1	.	TRBJ2-1	CASIGQGAGNEQFF	TGTGCCAGTATTGGCCAGGGGGCAGGCAATGAGCAGTTCTTC
TRBV10-3	TRBD2	.	TRBJ2-7	CAISDFTGGGAYEQYF	TGTGCCATCAGTGACTTCACGGGAGGGGGTGCCTACGAGCAGTACTTC
TRBV24-1	.	.	TRBJ1-1	CATSEGRGEDTEAFF	TGTGCCACCAGTGAGGGTCGAGGGGAGGACACTGAAGCTTTCTTT
TRBV5-1	.	.	TRBJ1-4	CASSSGPVNEKLFF	TGCGCCAGCAGTTCCGGGCCAGTTAATGAAAAACTGTTTTTT
TRBV11-1	.	.	TRBJ2-1	CASSGGPNNEQFF	TGTGCCAGTTCGGGGGGCCCCAACAATGAGCAGTTCTTC
TRBV5-8	.	.	TRBJ2-5	CASSPGQVQETQYF	TGTGCCAGCAGTCCTGGACAAGTCCAAGAGACCCAGTACTTC
TRBV7-8	.	few	TRBJ2-7	CASSFITYEQYF	TGTGCCAGCAGCTTCATTACGTACGAGCAGTACTTC
TRBV7-9	.	.	TRBJ1-4	CASSLSYLGATNEKLFF	TGTGCCAGCAGCTTATCTTATTTAGGCGCAACTAATGAAAAACTGTTTTTT
TRBV7-3	.	.	TRBJ2-5	CASSLNGGLQETQYF	TGTGCCAGCAGCTTAAATGGGGGCCTCCAAGAGACCCAGTACTTC
TRBV5-1	.	few	TRBJ2-7	CASSDGPSYEQYF	TGCGCCAGCAGTGACGGACCCTCCTACGAGCAGTACTTC
TRBV7-8	TRBD1	.	TRBJ2-2	CASSPGTGMGTGELFF	TGTGCCAGCAGCCCAGGGACAGGGATGGGCACCGGGGAGCTGTTTTTT
TRBV28	TRBD1	.	TRBJ1-2	CASSTPQGRGDYGYTF	TGTGCCAGCAGTACCCCACAGGGGAGGGGGGACTATGGCTACACCTTC
TRBV6-2/TRBV6-3	.	once	TRBJ1-2	CASSSSIATSYTF	TGTGCCAGCAGTTCGTCAATCGCCACTTCCTACACCTTC
TRBV30	.	.	TRBJ1-1	CAWTAPARAEAFF	TGTGCCTGGACTGCCCCGGCCAGGGCTGAAGCTTTCTTT
TRBV14	.	.	TRBJ1-1	CASSQRWGGTEAFF	TGTGCCAGCAGCCAAAGGTGGGGAGGCACTGAAGCTTTCTTT
TRBV19	TRBD2	.	TRBJ2-3	CASSHLTSASTDTQYF	TGTGCCAGTAGTCATCTCACTAGCGCTAGCACAGATACGCAGTATTTT
TRBV7-7	.	.	TRBJ2-5	CASSLGMGTQYF	TGTGCTAGCAGCTTAGGAATGGGGACCCAGTACTTC
TRBV3-1/TRBV3-2	.	.	TRBJ1-2	CASSQEGPGPGYTF	TGTGCCAGCAGCCAAGAAGGGCCAGGTCCTGGCTACACCTTC
TRBV5-1	.	.	TRBJ2-1	CASSTDNEQFF	TGCGCCAGCAGCACCGACAATGAGCAGTTCTTC
TRBV27	.	.	TRBJ2-2	CASSFEAEAGELFF	TGTGCCAGCAGTTTCGAAGCGGAGGCCGGGGAGCTGTTTTTT
TRBV7-2	TRBD2	.	TRBJ2-5	CASSLNSGGWETQYF	TGTGCCAGCAGCTTGAATAGCGGGGGGTGGGAGACCCAGTACTTC
TRBV6-1	.	.	TRBJ2-2	CASSEGGNTGELFF	TGTGCCAGCAGTGAGGGAGGGAACACCGGGGAGCTGTTTTTT
TRBV7-7	TRBD2	.	TRBJ2-1	CASSSRSGISYNEQFF	TGTGCTAGCAGCTCACGCAGCGGGATCTCCTACAATGAGCAGTTCTTC
TRBV19	.	.	TRBJ2-1	CASSDSSAAKNEQFF	TGTGCCAGTAGTGATTCTTCGGCGGCAAAAAATGAGCAGTTCTTC
TRBV5-4	.	.	TRBJ2-5	CASSRAEETQYF	TGTGCCAGCAGTCGCGCCGAAGAGACCCAGTACTTC
TRBV5-5	.	.	TRBJ2-7	CASSLGRANEQYF	TGTGCCAGCAGCTTGGGGCGGGCCAACGAGCAGTACTTC